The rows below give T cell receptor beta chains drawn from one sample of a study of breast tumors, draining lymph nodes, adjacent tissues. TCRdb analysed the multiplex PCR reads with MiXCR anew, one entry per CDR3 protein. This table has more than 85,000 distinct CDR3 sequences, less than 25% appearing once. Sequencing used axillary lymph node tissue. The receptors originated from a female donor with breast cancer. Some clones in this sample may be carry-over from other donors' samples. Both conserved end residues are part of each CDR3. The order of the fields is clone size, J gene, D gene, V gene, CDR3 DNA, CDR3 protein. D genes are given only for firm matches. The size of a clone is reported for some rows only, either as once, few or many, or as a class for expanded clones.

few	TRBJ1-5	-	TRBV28	TGTGCCAGCACGTGGGGTAGCAATCAGCCCCAGCATTTT	CASTWGSNQPQHF
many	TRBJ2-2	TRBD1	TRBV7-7	TGTGCTAGCAGCCCGGGACAGGGCCTCCGCACCGGGGAGCTGTTTTTT	CASSPGQGLRTGELFF
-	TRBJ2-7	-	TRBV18	TGTGCCAGCTCACCCCGGGACAATCAATACGAGCAGTACTTC	CASSPRDNQYEQYF
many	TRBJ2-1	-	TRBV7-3	TGTGCCAGCAGCTTGGCCCCCCGGGAGAGGAACTCCTACAATGAGCAGTTCTTC	CASSLAPRERNSYNEQFF
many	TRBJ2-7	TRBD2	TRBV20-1	TGCAGTGTTAGGGAAGGGACTAGCGGGTACGAGCAGTACTTC	CSVREGTSGYEQYF
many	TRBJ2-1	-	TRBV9	TGTGCCAGCAGCCCATCGGAGGGCGGGGTTTATAATGAGCAGTTCTTC	CASSPSEGGVYNEQFF
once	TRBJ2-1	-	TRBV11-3	TGTGCCAGCAGCTTAGGACCCGGGACTGGCGGCAATGAGCAGTTCTTC	CASSLGPGTGGNEQFF
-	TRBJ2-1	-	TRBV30	TGTGCCTGGAACAACAAGTACAATGAGCAGTTCTTC	CAWNNKYNEQFF
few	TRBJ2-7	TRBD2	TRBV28	TGTGCCAGCAGCCGAACTCATAGCGGGAGGGCCACGTACGAGCAGTACTTC	CASSRTHSGRATYEQYF
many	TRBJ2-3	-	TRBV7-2	TGTGCCAGCAGCTTCCACACAGGGAACACAGATACGCAGTATTTT	CASSFHTGNTDTQYF
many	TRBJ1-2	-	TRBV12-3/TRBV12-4	TGTGCCAGCAGTTTCCACAGGGAGGCTGGCTACACCTTC	CASSFHREAGYTF
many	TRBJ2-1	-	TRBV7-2	TGTGCCAGCAGCTTAGAGGGCGTCTCCTACAATGAGCAGTTCTTC	CASSLEGVSYNEQFF
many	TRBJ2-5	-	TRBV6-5	TGTGCCAGCATGGGCAGCCGAGAGACCCAGTACTTC	CASMGSRETQYF
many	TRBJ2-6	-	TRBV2	TGTGCCAGCAGTGGACCCGGGCCGTGGGGGGCCAACGTCCTGACTTTC	CASSGPGPWGANVLTF
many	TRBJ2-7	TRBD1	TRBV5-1	TGCGCCAGCAGCTTGGCGACAGGGAGAGGCTACGAGCAGTACTTC	CASSLATGRGYEQYF
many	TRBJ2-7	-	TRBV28	TGTGCCAGCAGTTTCAAACTCTACGAGCAGTACTTC	CASSFKLYEQYF
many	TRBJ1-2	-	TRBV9	TGTGCCAGCAGCGTAGCTACCCAGGGAGGTCATGGCTACACCTTC	CASSVATQGGHGYTF
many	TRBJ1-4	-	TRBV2	TGTGCCAGCAGTGAATTCGCCGTTGAAAAACTGTTTTTT	CASSEFAVEKLFF
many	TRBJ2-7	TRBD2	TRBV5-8	TGTGCCAGCGGCCAACTACTAGCGAGCTACGAGCAGTACTTC	CASGQLLASYEQYF
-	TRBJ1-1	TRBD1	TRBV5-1	TGCGCCAGCAGCTTGGGCCCGGGACAGGGGCCTCAAGGGACTGAAGCTTTCTTT	CASSLGPGQGPQGTEAFF
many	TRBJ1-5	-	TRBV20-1	TGCAGTGCTTCCGTTAGCAATCAGCCCCAGCATTTT	CSASVSNQPQHF
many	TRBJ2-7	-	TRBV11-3	TGTGCCAGCAGCTTGGGACGAAGCTACGAGCAGTACTTC	CASSLGRSYEQYF
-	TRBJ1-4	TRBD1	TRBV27	TGTGCCAGCAGTCCACGACAGGGCCTCCGTTTAACTAATGAAAAACTGTTTTTT	CASSPRQGLRLTNEKLFF
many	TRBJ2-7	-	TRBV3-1	TGTGCCAGCAGCCACCACTTCAGACAGGCAACCTACGAGCAGTACTTC	CASSHHFRQATYEQYF
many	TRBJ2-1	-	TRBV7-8	TGTGCCAGCAGCTTCCCTCCGAATGAGCAGTTCTTC	CASSFPPNEQFF
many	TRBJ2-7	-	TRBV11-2	TGTGCCAGCAGCTTAGCGGTCGGCAACTCCTACGAGCAGTACTTC	CASSLAVGNSYEQYF
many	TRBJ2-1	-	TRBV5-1	TGCGCCAGCAGCAACGGTATGGTTAATGAGCAGTTCTTC	CASSNGMVNEQFF